The 12 T cell receptor beta chains listed next were all sequenced from one sample in a study of vaccination and CD4 T cells after COVID-19. For these receptors, no antigen is known. Treatment here: roughly 10-day PBMC culture with coronavirus spike peptide pools or control peptides (ViraFEST assay). Oncomine TCR Beta short-read sequencing was applied to DNA from cultured CD4+ T cells. TCRdb recomputed calls from the PCR reads with MiXCR, one row per CDR3 protein. The sample contains about 20,000 distinct CDR3 sequences, nearly 50% of which appear only once. Sequences were obtained from CD4+ T cells from blood, cultured in vitro. Receptors were obtained from a human donor who had recovered from COVID-19.

The chain carries TRBV18 and TRBJ1-1; no clear D gene. With 4 bases removed from V and 3 bases from J, the gap between germline ends came to 15 bases. The V gene's germline CDR1 is KGHSH and CDR2 LQKENI. The CDR3 has 15 amino acids. CDR3 region: CASSQGDPRDTEAFF. The CDR3 DNA sequence: TGTGCCAGCTCACAAGGTGATCCCCGGGACACTGAAGCTTTCTTT.

The chain uses TRBV15 and TRBJ1-4; D gene unclear. Trimming removed 3 bases from V and 3 bases from J, with 14 bases in between. Per germline, CDR1 LNHNV and CDR2 YYDKDF (reference sequence). The CDR3 consists of 16 residues. In DNA form, the CDR3 reads TGTGCCACCAGCAGGAAACGGGAATACTCTAATGAAAAACTGTTTTTT. Translating gives CATSRKREYSNEKLFF.

This clonotype has a handful of counts. The chain is built from TRBV7-8 and TRBJ1-5, with unresolved D. V gave up 3 bases and J gave up 7 bases, with 13 bases separating them. Germline CDR1 reads SGHVS; CDR2 reads FQNEAQ. This CDR3 region has 14 residues. In DNA, the CDR3 is TGTGCCAGCAGCTTTGGCTACCACGCCCAGCCCCAGCATTTT. It yields the protein CASSFGYHAQPQHF.

This clonotype appeared a few times. The V gene is TRBV6-1, the J gene TRBJ1-2, with TRBD1 identical over 9 bases. Germline-derived CDR1 and CDR2 are MNHNS and SASEGT. Trimming at V came to 2 bases and at J to 4 bases, leaving 5 bases not matched to a gene. CDR3 length equals 15 residues. This CDR3 is CASSEYRGRGYGYTF. The CDR3 DNA is TGTGCCAGCAGTGAATACAGGGGGCGCGGCTATGGCTACACCTTC.

This clonotype was seen a handful of times. The chain employs TRBV27 and TRBJ1-1; D gene unclear. Germline V gives CDR1 MNHEY, CDR2 SMNVEV (reference sequence). The CDR3 sequence is 13 residues long. Trimming removed 5 bases from V and 4 bases from J, with 11 bases in between. CDR3 DNA sequence: TGTGCCAGCAGTAAAGAAGTCAGCACTGAAGCTTTCTTT. It translates to CASSKEVSTEAFF.

This sequence joins TRBV30 and TRBJ1-4; no clear D. Germline CDR1 reads GTSNPN; CDR2 reads SVGIG (reference sequence). This CDR3 contains 13 residues. Between the trimmed V and J ends, which lost 2 bases and 2 bases, there was a span of 6 bases. The DNA of the CDR3 is TGTGCCTGGAGTTGGGTCACTAATGAAAAACTGTTTTTT. Its protein product is CAWSWVTNEKLFF.

This clonotype was seen a few times. V usage is TRBV27 and J usage is TRBJ2-7; D gene ambiguous. V shed 3 bases and J shed 0 bases, with 12 bases lying between them. CDR1 and CDR2 from the germline V gene are MNHEY and SMNVEV (reference sequence). The CDR3 covers 15 residues. CDR3 sequence: CASSFVRRASYEQYF. The CDR3 coding sequence is TGTGCCAGCAGTTTTGTTCGTAGGGCCTCCTACGAGCAGTACTTC.

This chain links TRBV10-3 with TRBJ2-7; D is ambiguous. Per the germline V gene, CDR1 is ENHRY and CDR2 is SYGVKD. Trimming removed 10 bases at V and 3 bases at J, with 25 bases between. The CDR3 sequence is 16 residues long. The CDR3 sequence: CATDRIHRLGDYEQYF. The CDR3 nucleotides read TGTGCCACCGATCGCATCCACCGGCTTGGAGACTACGAGCAGTACTTC.

The gene calls are TRBV5-1 and TRBJ2-2; 11 bases are shared with TRBD2. J was trimmed by 7 bases and V by 4 bases; bases with no gene match: 6. CDR1 is SGHRS and CDR2 is YFSETQ in the germline V gene. The CDR3 contains 15 residues. The CDR3 reads CASSIAGGPDGELFF. The CDR3 nucleotides are TGCGCCAGCAGCATAGCGGGAGGGCCCGACGGGGAGCTGTTTTTT.

The gene calls are TRBV10-3 and TRBJ1-5; TRBD1 aligns across 8 bases. The CDR3 contains 15 residues. Germline V gene data show CDR1 as ENHRY and CDR2 as SYGVKD. V lost 3 bases and J lost 11; bases outside the gene matches: 12. CDR3 loop: CAISDNGQGIGSQHF. CDR3 bases: TGTGCCATCAGTGACAACGGACAGGGTATTGGGTCCCAGCATTTT.

The chain employs TRBV6-1 and TRBJ1-5; a weak D match, TRBD1 (6 bases). The CDR3 runs 15 residues. Per germline, CDR1 MNHNS and CDR2 SASEGT. The V end was cut by 4 bases, the J end by 3 bases, with 13 bases between. DNA for the CDR3: TGTGCCAGCAGTGTATCAGGGGTAGCCAATCAGCCCCAGCATTTT. Protein product: CASSVSGVANQPQHF.

CDR3 region: CASSQGGERTYEQYF. For the CDR3, the DNA is TGTGCCAGCAGTCAGGGGGGAGAGCGAACCTACGAGCAGTACTTC. The chain recombines TRBV2 with TRBJ2-7, with D perhaps matching TRBD1 (7 bases). The CDR3 spans 15 residues. The germline V and J ends were trimmed by 5 bases and 2 bases, with 16 bases remaining between them. CDR1 and CDR2 (germline): SNHLY, FYNNEI.